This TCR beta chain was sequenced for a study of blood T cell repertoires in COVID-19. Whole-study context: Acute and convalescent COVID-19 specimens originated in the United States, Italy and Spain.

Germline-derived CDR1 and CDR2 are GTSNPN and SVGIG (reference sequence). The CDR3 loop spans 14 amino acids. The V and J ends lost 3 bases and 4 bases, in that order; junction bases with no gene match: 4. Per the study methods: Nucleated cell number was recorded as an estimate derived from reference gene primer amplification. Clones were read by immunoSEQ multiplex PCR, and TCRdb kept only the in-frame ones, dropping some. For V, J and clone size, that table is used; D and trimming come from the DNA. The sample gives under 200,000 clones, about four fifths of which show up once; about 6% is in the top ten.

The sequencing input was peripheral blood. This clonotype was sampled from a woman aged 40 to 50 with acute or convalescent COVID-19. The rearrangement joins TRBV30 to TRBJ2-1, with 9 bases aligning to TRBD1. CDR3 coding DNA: TGTGCCTGGAGCTCAGACAGGGGGTACAATGAGCAGTTCTTC. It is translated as CAWSSDRGYNEQFF.